A selection of T cell receptor beta chains follows, all from one sample in a study of shared clonotypes between healthy human individuals. The data were produced by immunoSEQ multiplex PCR, yet TCRdb's version contains in-frame clones alone and is incomplete. The table records hundreds of thousands of clones, about 80% of them present only once. Specimen: PBMCs. These receptor sequences come from a woman between 40 and 50 years old in good health. Some clones in this sample may be carry-over from other donors' samples. Both conserved end residues are part of each CDR3. A D gene is named only where the DNA matches it firmly. The size entry is marked missing in some rows and otherwise reads once, few, many or a size class.

cdr3_aa cdr3_nt v_call d_call clone_size j_call
CASSPTSGRLSSYEQYF TGTGCCAGCAGCCCTACTAGCGGGAGGTTGAGCTCCTACGAGCAGTACTTC TRBV7-9 TRBD2 - TRBJ2-7
CASSRRLAGSYNEQFF TGTGCCAGCAGCCGCCGACTAGCGGGGTCCTACAATGAGCAGTTCTTC TRBV5-6 TRBD2 - TRBJ2-1
CASSGNRGIGEKLFF TGTGCCAGCAGTGGCAACAGGGGCATTGGTGAAAAACTGTTTTTT TRBV6-1 TRBD1 - TRBJ1-4
CASSSYSAGELFF TGTGCCAGCAGCTCTTATTCCGCCGGGGAGCTGTTTTTT TRBV7-3 - - TRBJ2-2
CASSSGLAGDTDTQYF TGTGCCAGCAGTTCAGGACTAGCGGGAGATACAGATACGCAGTATTTT TRBV28 TRBD2 - TRBJ2-3
CAWSAGIPEAFF TGCGCCTGGAGTGCAGGGATACCTGAAGCTTTCTTT TRBV30 - - TRBJ1-1
CASSYREHEGETQYF TGTGCCAGCAGTTACCGGGAACACGAGGGGGAGACCCAGTACTTC TRBV6-5 - - TRBJ2-5
CASSSGQDNEKLFF TGCGCCAGCAGCTCGGGACAGGATAATGAAAAACTGTTTTTT TRBV5-1 TRBD1 - TRBJ1-4
CASSTGNRGRTYNEQFF TGTGCCAGCAGCACCGGGAATAGGGGAAGGACCTACAATGAGCAGTTCTTC TRBV21-1 - - TRBJ2-1
CALGTAYSTDTQYF TGTGCGCTGGGGACAGCCTATAGCACAGATACGCAGTATTTT TRBV30 TRBD1 - TRBJ2-3
CASSLGTRSYEQYF TGTGCCAGCAGTTTAGGGACTCGTTCCTACGAGCAGTACTTC TRBV27 - - TRBJ2-7
CASSTQRQPQHF TGTGCCAGCAGTACCCAACGTCAGCCCCAGCATTTT TRBV28 - - TRBJ1-5
CASRDDLRGKQFF TGTGCCAGCAGGGACGATCTCAGGGGGAAGCAGTTCTTC TRBV2 TRBD1 - TRBJ2-1
CASSLVGGSSYEQYF TGTGCCAGCAGCTTGGTTGGGGGGAGCTCCTACGAGCAGTACTTC TRBV5-4 - - TRBJ2-7
CASRSPGGRTGLSNTGELFF TGTGCCAGCAGATCCCCCGGGGGACGAACGGGACTCTCGAACACCGGGGAGCTGTTTTTT TRBV27 - - TRBJ2-2
CASSPQTSGRWGNEQFF TGTGCCAGCAGCCCCCAGACTAGCGGGAGGTGGGGCAATGAGCAGTTCTTC TRBV7-2 TRBD2 - TRBJ2-1
CASSQTTKNYGYTF TGTGCCAGCAGCCAGACTACGAAGAACTATGGCTACACCTTC TRBV9 - few TRBJ1-2
CASSLAGDGETQYF TGTGCCAGCAGCTTAGCGGGAGACGGGGAGACCCAGTACTTC TRBV6-5 TRBD2 - TRBJ2-5
CASSRGGRFGQPQHF TGTGCCAGTAGTAGGGGCGGCAGGTTCGGTCAGCCCCAGCATTTT TRBV19 - few TRBJ1-5
CASSRGSPYNEQFF TGCGCCAGCAGTAGGGGGAGTCCCTACAATGAGCAGTTCTTC TRBV10-1 - - TRBJ2-1
CASSFIPGATEAFF TGTGCCAGCAGTTTTATTCCAGGGGCCACTGAAGCTTTCTTT TRBV28 - - TRBJ1-1
CASSLGQGTEAFF TGTGCCAGCAGCTTAGGACAGGGCACTGAAGCTTTCTTT TRBV7-2 TRBD1 - TRBJ1-1